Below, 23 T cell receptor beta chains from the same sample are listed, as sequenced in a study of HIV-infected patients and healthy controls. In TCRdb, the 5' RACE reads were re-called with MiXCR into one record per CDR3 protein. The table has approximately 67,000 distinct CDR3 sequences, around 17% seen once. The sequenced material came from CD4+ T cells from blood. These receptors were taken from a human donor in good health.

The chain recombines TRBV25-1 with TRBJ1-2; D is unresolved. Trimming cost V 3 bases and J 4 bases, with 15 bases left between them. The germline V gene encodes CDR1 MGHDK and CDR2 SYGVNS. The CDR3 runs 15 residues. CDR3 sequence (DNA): TGTGCCAGCAGTGACCCAGCGTTACAATCCTATGGCTACACCTTC. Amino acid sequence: CASSDPALQSYGYTF.

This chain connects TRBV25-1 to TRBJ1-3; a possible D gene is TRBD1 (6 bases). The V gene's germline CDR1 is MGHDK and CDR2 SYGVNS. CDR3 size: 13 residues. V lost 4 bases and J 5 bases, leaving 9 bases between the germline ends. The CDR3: CASSGGQRNTIYF. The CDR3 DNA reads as TGTGCCAGCAGTGGAGGACAGCGAAACACCATATATTTT.

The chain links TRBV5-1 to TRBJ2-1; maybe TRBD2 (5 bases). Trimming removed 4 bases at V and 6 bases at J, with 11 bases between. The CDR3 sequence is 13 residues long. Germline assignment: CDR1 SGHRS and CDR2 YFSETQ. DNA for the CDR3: TGCGCCAGCAGCGTGAGGGAAGCCAATGAGCAGTTCTTC. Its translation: CASSVREANEQFF.

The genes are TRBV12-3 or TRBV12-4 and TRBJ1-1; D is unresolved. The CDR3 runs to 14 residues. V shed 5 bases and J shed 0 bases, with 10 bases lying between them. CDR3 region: CASSPGGLNTEAFF. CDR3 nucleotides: TGTGCCAGCAGTCCGGGAGGGCTGAACACTGAAGCTTTCTTT.

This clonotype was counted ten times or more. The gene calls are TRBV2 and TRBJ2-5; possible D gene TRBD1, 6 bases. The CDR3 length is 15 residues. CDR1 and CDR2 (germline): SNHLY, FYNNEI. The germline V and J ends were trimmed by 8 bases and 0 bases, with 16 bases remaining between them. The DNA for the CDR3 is TGTGCCAGCGTGCCGGGACAACTAAACCAAGAGACCCAGTACTTC. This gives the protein CASVPGQLNQETQYF.

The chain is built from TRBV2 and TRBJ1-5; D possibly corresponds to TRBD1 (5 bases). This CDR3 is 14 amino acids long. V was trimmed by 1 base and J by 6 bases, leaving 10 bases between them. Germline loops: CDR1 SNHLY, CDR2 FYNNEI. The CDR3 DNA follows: TGTGCCAGCAGTGAAGACAGGCAGGGTCAGCCCCAGCATTTT. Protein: CASSEDRQGQPQHF.

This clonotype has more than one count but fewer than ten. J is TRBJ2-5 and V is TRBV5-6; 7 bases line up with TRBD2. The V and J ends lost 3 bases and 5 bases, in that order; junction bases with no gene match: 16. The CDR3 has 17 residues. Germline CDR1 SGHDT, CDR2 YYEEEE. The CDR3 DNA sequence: TGTGCCAGCAGCTCAAGGGCTAGCGGACCTACGAGGGAGACCCAGTACTTC. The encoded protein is CASSSRASGPTRETQYF.

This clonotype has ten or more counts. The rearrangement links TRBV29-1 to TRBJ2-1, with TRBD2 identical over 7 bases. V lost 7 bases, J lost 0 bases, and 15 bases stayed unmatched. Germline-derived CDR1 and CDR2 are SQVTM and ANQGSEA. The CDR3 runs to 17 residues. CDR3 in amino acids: CSAPGRVAGLSYNEQFF. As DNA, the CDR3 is TGCAGCGCTCCGGGGCGGGTAGCGGGCCTCTCCTACAATGAGCAGTTCTTC.

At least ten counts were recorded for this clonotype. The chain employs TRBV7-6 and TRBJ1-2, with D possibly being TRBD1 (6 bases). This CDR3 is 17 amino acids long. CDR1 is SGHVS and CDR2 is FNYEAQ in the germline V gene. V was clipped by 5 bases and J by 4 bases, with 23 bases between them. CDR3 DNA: TGTGCCAGCAGCGCCAATACAGGGCCGCGATCCGGCTATGGCTACACCTTC. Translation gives CASSANTGPRSGYGYTF.

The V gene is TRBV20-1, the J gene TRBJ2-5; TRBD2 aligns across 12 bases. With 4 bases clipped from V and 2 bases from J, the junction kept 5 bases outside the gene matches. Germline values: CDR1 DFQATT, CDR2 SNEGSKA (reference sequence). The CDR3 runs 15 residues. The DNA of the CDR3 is TGCAGTGCTACAAGACTAGCGGGGGAACAAGAGACCCAGTACTTC. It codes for CSATRLAGEQETQYF.

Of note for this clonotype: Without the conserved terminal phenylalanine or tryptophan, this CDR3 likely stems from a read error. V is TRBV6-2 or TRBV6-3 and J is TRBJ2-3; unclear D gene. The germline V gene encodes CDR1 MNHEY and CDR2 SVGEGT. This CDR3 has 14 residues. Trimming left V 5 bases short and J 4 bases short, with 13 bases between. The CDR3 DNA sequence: TGTGCCAGCAGTGGACGATGGTACCCAGATACGCAGTATTTG. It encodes CASSGRWYPDTQYL.

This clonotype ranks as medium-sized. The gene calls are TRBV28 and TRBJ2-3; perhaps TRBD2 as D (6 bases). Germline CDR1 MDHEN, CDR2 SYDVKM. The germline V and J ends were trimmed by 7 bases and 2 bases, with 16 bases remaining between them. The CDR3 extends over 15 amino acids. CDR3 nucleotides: TGTGCCAGCACCCTTGCCGGCGGGGCCACAGATACGCAGTATTTT. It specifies CASTLAGGATDTQYF.

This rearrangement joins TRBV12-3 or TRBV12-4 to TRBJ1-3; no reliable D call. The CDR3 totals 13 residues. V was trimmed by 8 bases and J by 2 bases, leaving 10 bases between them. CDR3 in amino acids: CASPVSAGNTIYF. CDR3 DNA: TGTGCCAGCCCAGTTTCTGCTGGAAACACCATATATTTT.

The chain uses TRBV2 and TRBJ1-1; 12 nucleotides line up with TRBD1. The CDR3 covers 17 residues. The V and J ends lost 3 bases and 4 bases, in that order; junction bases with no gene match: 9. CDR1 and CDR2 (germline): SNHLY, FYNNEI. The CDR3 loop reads CASSDRDRGQWGTEAFF. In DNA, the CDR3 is TGTGCCAGCAGTGACCGGGACAGGGGGCAGTGGGGCACTGAAGCTTTCTTT.

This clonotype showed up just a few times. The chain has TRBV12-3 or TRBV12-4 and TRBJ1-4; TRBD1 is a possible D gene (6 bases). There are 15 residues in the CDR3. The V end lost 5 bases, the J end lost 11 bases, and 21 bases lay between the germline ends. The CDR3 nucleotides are TGTGCCAGCAGTCCCAGGGGCGGTAGTGCTGGGAAACTGTTTTTT. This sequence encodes CASSPRGGSAGKLFF.

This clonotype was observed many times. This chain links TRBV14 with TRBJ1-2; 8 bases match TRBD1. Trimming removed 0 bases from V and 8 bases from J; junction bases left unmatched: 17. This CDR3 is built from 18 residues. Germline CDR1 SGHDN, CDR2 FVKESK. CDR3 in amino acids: CASSQEALSTGGREGYTF. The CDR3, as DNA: TGTGCCAGCAGCCAAGAAGCGCTCTCAACAGGGGGTCGCGAAGGCTACACCTTC.

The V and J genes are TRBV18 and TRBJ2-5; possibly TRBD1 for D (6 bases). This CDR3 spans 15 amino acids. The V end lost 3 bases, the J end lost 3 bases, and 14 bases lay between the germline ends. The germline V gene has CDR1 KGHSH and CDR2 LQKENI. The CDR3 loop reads CASSPGQNRKETQYF. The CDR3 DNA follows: TGTGCCAGCTCACCCGGACAGAACAGAAAAGAGACCCAGTACTTC.

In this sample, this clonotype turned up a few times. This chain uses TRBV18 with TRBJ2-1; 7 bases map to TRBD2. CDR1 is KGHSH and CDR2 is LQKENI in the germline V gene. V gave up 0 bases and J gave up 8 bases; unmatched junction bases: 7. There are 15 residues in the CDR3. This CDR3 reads CASSPPGRGTYEQFF. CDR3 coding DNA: TGTGCCAGCTCACCACCGGGGCGGGGGACCTATGAGCAGTTCTTC.

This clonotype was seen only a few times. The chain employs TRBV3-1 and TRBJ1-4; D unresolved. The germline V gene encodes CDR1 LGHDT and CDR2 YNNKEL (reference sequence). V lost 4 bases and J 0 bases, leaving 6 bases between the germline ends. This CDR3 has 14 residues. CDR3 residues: CASSLSSTNEKLFF. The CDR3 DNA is TGTGCCAGCAGCCTTAGCTCAACTAATGAAAAACTGTTTTTT.

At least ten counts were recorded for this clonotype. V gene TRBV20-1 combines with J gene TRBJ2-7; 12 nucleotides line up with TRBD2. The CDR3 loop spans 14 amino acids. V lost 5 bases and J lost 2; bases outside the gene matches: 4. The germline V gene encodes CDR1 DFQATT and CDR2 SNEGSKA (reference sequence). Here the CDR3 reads CSAARTSGAYEQYF. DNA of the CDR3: TGCAGTGCTGCCCGGACTAGCGGGGCCTACGAGCAGTACTTC.

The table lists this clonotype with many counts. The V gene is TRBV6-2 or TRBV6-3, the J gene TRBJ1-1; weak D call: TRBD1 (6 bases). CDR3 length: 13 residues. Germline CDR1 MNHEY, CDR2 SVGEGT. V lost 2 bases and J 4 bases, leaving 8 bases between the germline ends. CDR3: CASSYMGATEAFF. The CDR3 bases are TGTGCCAGCAGTTACATGGGGGCCACTGAAGCTTTCTTT.

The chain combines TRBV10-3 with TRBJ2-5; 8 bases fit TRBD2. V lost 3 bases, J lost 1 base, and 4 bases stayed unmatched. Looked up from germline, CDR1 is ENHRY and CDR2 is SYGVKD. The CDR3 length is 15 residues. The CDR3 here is CAISDLGTSQETQYF. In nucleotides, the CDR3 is TGTGCCATCAGTGATCTCGGGACTAGCCAAGAGACCCAGTACTTC.

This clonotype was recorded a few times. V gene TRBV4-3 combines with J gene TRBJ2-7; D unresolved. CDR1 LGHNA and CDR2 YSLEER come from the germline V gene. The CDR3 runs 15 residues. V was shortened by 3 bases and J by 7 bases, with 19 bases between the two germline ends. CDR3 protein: CASSQEIRTHGEQYF. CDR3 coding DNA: TGCGCCAGCAGCCAGGAGATAAGGACCCACGGGGAGCAGTACTTC.